A selection of T cell receptor beta chains follows, all from one sample in a study of cytomegalovirus exposure and HLA in healthy donors. Assay used: immunoSEQ multiplex PCR; TCRdb lists only in-frame clones, some missing. The sample includes more than 95,000 clones, under 12% of them seen just once. The sample was PBMCs. These receptors all stem from a woman aged 18-29 years in good health and CMV-seropositive. The CDR3 runs from the conserved cysteine through the conserved F or W.

TRBV19,CASSMGGRGRDTGELFF
TRBV29-1,CSVEDQVDIIYF
TRBV7-9,CASSLSWGTSGSRNEQFF
TRBV11-2,CASSFPTGGPGELFF
TRBV7-9,CASRGGMVNTEAFF
TRBV7-9,CASSSRLAYEQYF
TRBV5-8,CASSLSGEKLFF
TRBV6-6,CASSPGGSGGEKLFF
TRBV5-4,CASSTQSGAQHF
TRBV30,CAWSVTRATGYTF
TRBV19,CASTQDYSNQPQHF
TRBV25-1,CASIGLPNGIQYF